This T cell receptor (beta chain) was retrieved from a study of cytomegalovirus exposure and HLA in healthy donors. Study-wide findings and caveats: Later, an analysis showed that TCR beta chains associated with HLA were more clonally expanded than others that were equally common. TRBV6-2, TRBV6-3 and some other V segments were unresolvable in 87-base-pair reads.

The V end lost 4 bases, the J end lost 0 bases, and 6 bases lay between the germline ends. The CDR3 runs 12 residues. Germline loops: CDR1 SQVTM, CDR2 ANQGSEA. Note on this clone: The target antigen is unknown.

Donors counted as nominally healthy when sampled, yet unrecorded immune exposures were likely. The PCR employed 60 Vbeta primers together with 13 Jbeta primers. In the authors' methods: Roughly 10 million shared chains were among tens of millions of unique TCR beta chains counted in a later analysis. Method: immunoSEQ multiplex PCR; TCRdb's copy keeps in-frame clones and lacks some. V and J calls and clone size are given by that table; D and trimming were obtained from the DNA. Of 150,000 to 180,000 clones in the sample, 70% to 80% were seen once. What was sequenced was PBMCs. This rearrangement joins TRBV29-1 to TRBJ1-1; D not resolved. The receptor comes from a young man in good health and CMV-seropositive. The CDR3 nucleotides read TGCAGCGTTGGGCACCTGAACACTGAAGCTTTCTTT. Protein: CSVGHLNTEAFF.